This T cell receptor (beta chain) comes out of a study of blood T cell repertoires in COVID-19. Whole-study context: T cells, B-cell-depleted T cells, or PBMCs supplied cDNA or gDNA.

There are 13 residues in the CDR3. Germline lookup yields CDR1 SGHRS and CDR2 YFSETQ. Between the trimmed V and J ends, which lost 4 bases and 6 bases, there was a span of 14 bases. Original analysis: Nucleated cell counts were estimated from reference gene primer amplification. Generated by immunoSEQ multiplex PCR, the TCRdb table keeps only in-frame clones and is missing some. V and J calls and clone size are those listed in that table; D and trimming were worked out from the DNA. The repertoire holds 100,000 to 150,000 clones, 85% seen once, with just over 6.5% in the top ten. Sequencing was carried out using peripheral blood. The J gene is TRBJ2-7, the V gene TRBV5-1, with D uncertain. The origin of this receptor is a man older than 75 with active or convalescent COVID-19. The CDR3 region is CASSESVTPEQYF. The CDR3 nucleotides read TGCGCCAGCAGCGAATCGGTCACTCCCGAGCAGTACTTC.